The source of this TCR beta chain is a study of CD4 T cells in relation to SARS-CoV-2 and coronaviruses. About the study: After 10 days of antigen culture, PBMC TCR beta CDR3s were sequenced. Study results and limitations: Memory recall responses, not primary responses primed in culture, are what the assay detects.

Concerning this clone: Its antigen is unidentified.

For approximately 10 days, roughly 100,000 sorted CD4+ cells grew with T cell-depleted PBMCs and CEF. Germline CDR1 reads SGHAT; CDR2 reads FQNNGV. The length of the CDR3 is 14 residues. With 1 base removed from V and 5 bases from J, the gap between germline ends came to 12 bases. Naive and memory CD4+ T cells were cultured with CEF, then survey-sequenced. TCRdb's copy holds only in-frame clones and misses some; the assay was immunoSEQ multiplex PCR. The table lists 35,000 or so clones, 77% of them singletons. The chain employs TRBV11-2 and TRBJ2-7, with D perhaps matching TRBD1 (5 bases). The sequencing input was memory CD4+ T cells from PBMCs, cultured in vitro. The TCR comes from an adult with COVID-19. The CDR3 spells CASSLVPGPHEQYF. The CDR3 DNA reads TGTGCCAGCAGCTTAGTCCCAGGGCCCCACGAGCAGTACTTC.